The 20 T cell receptor beta chains below all came from one sample that was sequenced in a study of memory CD4+ T cells and cytomegalovirus serostatus (dated by TCRdb to between 2018 and 2021). The method was the immunoSEQ multiplex PCR assay. TCRdb's version of the immuneACCESS table is confined to in-frame rearrangements and falls short of the full clone set. An unresolved V gene accounts for under half of the shortfall where checked; the remainder is of unknown origin. This sample lists about 29,000 clones; about 80% were detected once. The ten largest clones capture around 0.68% of the sample. A FACSAria II was used to sort memory CD4+ T cells, defined as single viable CD3+CD4+CD8-CD45RO+ cells. What was sequenced was memory CD4+ T cells from blood. Source of these receptors: an adult in good health and CMV-seronegative.

The chain links TRBV4-3 to TRBJ2-1; 9 bases fit TRBD2. There are 16 residues in the CDR3. CDR1 and CDR2 from the germline V gene are LGHNA and YSLEER. The J segment lost 8 bases and the V segment lost 0 bases, leaving 8 bases of the junction unmatched. CDR3 bases: TGCGCCAGCAGCCAAGAAGGGCGGGGGGGCCCCGATGAGCAGTTCTTC. Translating it yields CASSQEGRGGPDEQFF.

The V and J genes are TRBV28 and TRBJ1-2, with TRBD1 matching 9 bases. Trimming at V came to 2 bases and at J to 6 bases, leaving 13 bases not matched to a gene. CDR3 length equals 17 residues. Per germline, CDR1 MDHEN and CDR2 SYDVKM. CDR3 nucleotide sequence: TGTGCCAGCAGTTTACGGTTCTGGGGACAGGGAGGGCATGGCTACACCTTC. Its protein product is CASSLRFWGQGGHGYTF.

V usage is TRBV9 and J usage is TRBJ1-6; D not certain. The CDR3 is made up of 15 amino acids. Germline V lookup: CDR1 SGDLS, CDR2 YYNGEE. Trimming pared 3 bases from V and 6 bases from J, leaving 13 bases between. This CDR3 is CASSDRMGFNSPLHF. The CDR3 DNA sequence: TGTGCCAGCAGCGACCGAATGGGGTTTAATTCACCCCTCCACTTT.

This clone has only one observation. V is TRBV19 and J is TRBJ1-2; 7 positions agree with TRBD1. The V gene's germline CDR1 is LNHDA and CDR2 SQIVND (reference sequence). The V segment lost 1 base and the J segment 4 bases; nucleotides outside the gene matches: 3. The CDR3 runs 14 residues. Written as DNA, the CDR3 is TGTGCCAGTAGTATAGGACAGGGCGGCTATGGCTACACCTTC. Translation gives CASSIGQGGYGYTF.

This clone has only a few counts. The chain joins TRBV6-5 to TRBJ2-3; the D gene is possibly TRBD2 (7 bases). V dropped 4 bases and J dropped 2 bases, with 13 bases sitting between them. Germline V gives CDR1 MNHEY, CDR2 SVGAGI. This CDR3 has 15 amino acids. The CDR3 protein is CASSLGGANTDTQYF. The CDR3 nucleotides read TGTGCCAGCAGTTTGGGGGGGGCGAACACAGATACGCAGTATTTT.

The V call is TRBV30, the J call TRBJ1-2, with D perhaps TRBD1 (6 bases). V lost 2 bases and J lost 10, with 11 bases in between. Germline lookup yields CDR1 GTSNPN and CDR2 SVGIG (reference sequence). This CDR3 region has 11 residues. CDR3 in amino acids: CAWSTGGPYTF. The CDR3 DNA reads as TGTGCCTGGAGTACGGGGGGGCCCTACACCTTC.

A few counts support this clone. The rearrangement joins TRBV21-1 to TRBJ1-1; the D call in the table, TRBD1, was not verified against the DNA. TRBV21-1 is a pseudogene segment. This CDR3 region has 19 residues. CDR3 residues: CASSKNLPGQGARGTEAFF. CDR3 nucleotides: TGTGCCAGCAGCAAGAATCTCCCGGGACAGGGGGCGCGGGGGACTGAAGCTTTCTTT.

This clone came up once. V usage is TRBV6-1 and J usage is TRBJ2-5, with 13 bases identical to TRBD2. The CDR3 consists of 16 residues. V lost 4 bases and J lost 5; bases outside the gene matches: 7. Germline V lookup: CDR1 MNHNS, CDR2 SASEGT. CDR3 amino acids: CASSGGLAGLRETQYF. CDR3 sequence (DNA): TGTGCCAGCAGTGGGGGACTAGCGGGGCTCCGGGAGACCCAGTACTTC.

The genes are TRBV9 and TRBJ2-5, with D perhaps matching TRBD1 (6 bases). The CDR3 covers 13 residues. V lost 3 bases and J 5 bases, leaving 11 bases between the germline ends. The germline gives CDR1 SGDLS, CDR2 YYNGEE. The CDR3: CASSGGGGETQYF. The CDR3 DNA reads as TGTGCCAGCAGCGGAGGGGGTGGGGAGACCCAGTACTTC.

The rearrangement links TRBV7-2 to TRBJ2-1, with a possible D match to TRBD1 (6 bases). The V and J ends lost 4 bases and 4 bases respectively, with 14 bases between them. From germline, CDR1 is SGHTA and CDR2 FQGNSA. The CDR3 consists of 15 residues. The CDR3 is CASSSRGQTYNEQFF. The CDR3 coding sequence is TGTGCCAGCAGCTCCAGAGGACAGACGTACAATGAGCAGTTCTTC.

The chain recombines TRBV6-1 with TRBJ1-2; 7 positions match TRBD1. The CDR3 contains 13 residues. V was clipped by 0 bases and J by 8 bases; unmatched bases: 3. CDR1 and CDR2 from the germline V gene are MNHNS and SASEGT. CDR3 sequence (DNA): TGTGCCAGCAGTGAAGCGAGAGGGGGCGGCTACACCTTC. This sequence encodes CASSEARGGGYTF.

The chain carries TRBV5-1 and TRBJ1-1; D gene uncertain. Germline-derived CDR1 and CDR2 are SGHRS and YFSETQ. Between the trimmed V and J ends, which lost 7 bases and 1 base, there was a span of 11 bases. The CDR3 is made up of 13 amino acids. The CDR3 sequence: CASAPYGNTEAFF. The CDR3 DNA is TGCGCCAGCGCCCCTTACGGGAACACTGAAGCTTTCTTT. Using reference TRBV5-1 and TRBJ1-1 for the parts outside the CDR3, the full variable domain is KAGVTQTPRYLIKTRGQQVTLSCSPISGHRSVSWYQQTPGQGLQFLFEYFSETQRNKGNFPGRFSGRQFSNSRSEMNVSTLELGDSALYLCASAPYGNTEAFFGQGTRLTVV.

In its sample, this clone was seen once. The chain employs TRBV18 and TRBJ1-5; 7 bases align to TRBD1. The CDR3 sequence is 14 residues long. The germline gives CDR1 KGHSH, CDR2 LQKENI. J gave up 7 bases and V 6 bases, and 9 bases lay outside the gene matches. The CDR3 here is CASSLQGSEQPQHF. CDR3 DNA: TGTGCCAGCTCTTTACAGGGGAGCGAGCAGCCCCAGCATTTT.

J is TRBJ2-5 and V is TRBV11-2; D is ambiguous. Trimming took off 2 bases at V and 13 bases at J, with 14 bases between the two ends. The CDR3 has 12 residues. CDR1 and CDR2 (germline): SGHAT, FQNNGV. The CDR3: CASSLSGLEVYF. In DNA, the CDR3 is TGTGCCAGCAGCTTAAGTGGTTTAGAAGTGTACTTC.

The genes are TRBV21-1 and TRBJ2-5; TRBD2, the table's D call, lacks a check against the DNA. TRBV21-1 represents a pseudogene. The CDR3 sequence is 10 residues long. The CDR3 sequence is CASSRETQYF. The CDR3 DNA sequence: TGTGCCAGCAGCCGGGAGACCCAGTACTTC.

V and J are TRBV7-9 and TRBJ1-1; 7 bases are a match to TRBD1. The CDR3 sequence is 15 residues long. Per the germline V gene, CDR1 is SEHNR and CDR2 is FQNEAQ (reference sequence). The V segment lost 1 base and the J segment 7 bases; nucleotides outside the gene matches: 9. The CDR3 DNA reads as TGTGCCAGCAGCTTAGTGAAGGACAGGTCGGATGAAGCTTTCTTT. It codes for CASSLVKDRSDEAFF.

The chain has TRBV6-6 and TRBJ1-1; a weak D match, TRBD1 (6 bases). This CDR3 comprises 16 residues. Trimming pared 7 bases from V and 1 base from J, leaving 19 bases between. Germline V CDR1 and CDR2: MNHNY, SVGAGI (reference sequence). DNA for the CDR3: TGTGCCAGCACCCAACTCCCAGGGGCCCCGAACACTGAAGCTTTCTTT. This translates into CASTQLPGAPNTEAFF.

In DNA form, the CDR3 reads TGTGCCAGTAGTTCGACTAGCGGGGGATACACCGGGGAGCTGTTTTTT. It specifies CASSSTSGGYTGELFF. The rearrangement joins TRBV19 to TRBJ2-2; 12 bases line up with TRBD2. Germline-derived CDR1 and CDR2 are LNHDA and SQIVND (reference sequence). The CDR3 extends over 16 amino acids. The J segment lost 3 bases and the V segment lost 5 bases, leaving 4 bases of the junction unmatched.

Worth noting for this clone: At one end the junction does not follow the germline gene, possibly because of a read error. The gene calls are TRBV11-2 and TRBJ2-7, with 12 positions matching TRBD2. Per the germline V gene, CDR1 is SGHAT and CDR2 is FQNNGV. The CDR3 has 13 residues. CDR3 sequence reads: CASSLTSGGHLQF. CDR3 DNA: TGTGCCAGCAGCTTAACTAGCGGGGGGCACTTACAGTTC.

The CDR3 reads CASSFGLTTDTQYF. For the CDR3, the DNA is TGTGCCAGCAGCTTCGGACTAACCACAGATACGCAGTATTTT. V and J are TRBV2 and TRBJ2-3; D might be TRBD2 (6 bases). V shed 6 bases and J shed 2 bases, with 12 bases lying between them. CDR1 and CDR2 from the germline V gene are SNHLY and FYNNEI. The CDR3 totals 14 residues.